This T cell receptor beta chain stems from a study of shared clonotypes between healthy human individuals. Generated by immunoSEQ multiplex PCR, the TCRdb table keeps only in-frame clones and is missing some. The table records about 770,000 clones, over 60% of them present only once. This CDR3 has 15 residues. Germline lookup yields CDR1 KGHSH and CDR2 LQKENI. J was trimmed by 7 bases and V by 8 bases; bases with no gene match: 10. This receptor was taken from a young woman in good health. This chain links TRBV18 with TRBJ2-1; 11 bases are a match to TRBD2. Sequenced material: memory CD4+ T cells sorted from blood. The subset here: CD45RA-negative fraction. The CDR3 sequence: CASKIAGGSRNEQFF. The CDR3 DNA reads TGTGCCAGCAAAATAGCGGGAGGGTCTCGTAATGAGCAGTTCTTC.